The 22 T cell receptor beta chains below come from one sample, sequenced in a study of T cell repertoires in cytomegalovirus infection. TCRdb reanalysed the reads using MiXCR and keeps one entry per CDR3 protein. The table shows around 78,000 distinct CDR3 sequences, with roughly a quarter occurring only once. No antigen has been assigned to these receptors. Material: CD8+ T cells from cultured PBMCs, obtained from culture after CMV antigen stimulation. Receptors originate from a human donor in good health (CMV status not recorded). Some clones in this sample may be carry-over from other donors' samples.

The chain couples TRBV27 to TRBJ1-5; D is unclear. V lost 4 bases, J lost 0 bases, and 19 bases lay in between. Germline CDR1 and CDR2: MNHEY and SMNVEV (reference sequence). There are 18 residues in the CDR3. CDR3 protein: CASSSRPVPPYSNQPQHF. CDR3 coding DNA: TGTGCCAGCAGTTCCAGACCGGTCCCCCCTTATAGCAATCAGCCCCAGCATTTT.

This rearrangement joins TRBV20-1 to TRBJ2-7; 7 bases are a match to TRBD1. This CDR3 is 14 amino acids long. Trimming took 2 bases from V and 1 from J; bases not matched to a gene: 5. Germline V gene data show CDR1 as DFQATT and CDR2 as SNEGSKA (reference sequence). The CDR3 loop is CSARNDRESYEQYF. The DNA of the CDR3 is TGCAGTGCTAGAAACGACAGGGAATCCTACGAGCAGTACTTC.

The V and J genes are TRBV25-1 and TRBJ2-1, with no clear D. In germline, CDR1 is MGHDK, CDR2 SYGVNS. The CDR3 length is 11 residues. Trimming left V 4 bases short and J 7 bases short, with 5 bases between. CDR3 in amino acids: CASSASNEQFF. The CDR3 coding sequence is TGTGCCAGCAGTGCGTCTAATGAGCAGTTCTTC.

This clonotype was picked up a small number of times. The chain has TRBV12-3 or TRBV12-4 and TRBJ1-5; maybe TRBD1 (5 bases). The germline V and J ends were trimmed by 6 bases and 6 bases, with 15 bases remaining between them. The CDR3 extends over 14 amino acids. The CDR3 DNA is TGTGCCAGCAGCTCACAGGTGGCTGGTCAGCCCCAGCATTTT. Encoded protein: CASSSQVAGQPQHF.

This clonotype is termed medium-sized (0.01 to 0.1%). The chain is built from TRBV7-2 and TRBJ1-2, with D hard to call. CDR1 is SGHTA and CDR2 is FQGNSA in the germline V gene. The length of the CDR3 is 14 residues. V was shortened by 1 base and J by 8 bases, with 14 bases between the two germline ends. CDR3: CASSLGVSVGGYTF. The DNA of the CDR3 is TGTGCCAGCAGCTTAGGGGTCTCCGTCGGCGGCTACACCTTC. Looking up the rest from reference TRBV7-2 and TRBJ1-2 gives the full variable domain: GAGVSQSPSNKVTEKGKDVELRCDPISGHTALYWYRQSLGQGLEFLIYFQGNSAPDKSGLPSDRFSAERTGGSVSTLTIQRTQQEDSAVYLCASSLGVSVGGYTFGSGTRLTVV.

Ten or more counts support this clonotype. This chain joins TRBV6-2 or TRBV6-3 and TRBJ2-1, with 13 bases aligning to TRBD2. Germline CDR1 is MNHEY and CDR2 is SVGEGT. J lost 10 bases, V lost 4 bases, and 13 bases had no gene match. This CDR3 is built from 17 residues. The CDR3 DNA is TGTGCCAGCAGTTTCGGACTAGCGGGAGTGCCAAGAAAGGAGCAGTTCTTC. Protein: CASSFGLAGVPRKEQFF.

This chain connects TRBV7-9 to TRBJ2-5; 9 bases fit TRBD1. Losses at the gene ends were 2 bases for V and 5 bases for J; bases not matched to a gene: 9. The CDR3 runs 16 residues. Germline V gives CDR1 SEHNR, CDR2 FQNEAQ (reference sequence). The CDR3 DNA sequence: TGTGCCAGCAGCTTACAGACAGGGGGAGTAGGTGAGACCCAGTACTTC. As protein: CASSLQTGGVGETQYF.

This clonotype was seen many times. The chain joins TRBV7-2 to TRBJ2-1, with 8 bases fitting TRBD2. Germline trimming cut 2 bases from V and 9 bases from J; bases unmatched to any gene: 3. Germline CDR1 is SGHTA and CDR2 is FQGNSA. CDR3 length: 13 amino acids. CDR3 in amino acids: CASSLTSGGEQFF. CDR3 DNA sequence: TGTGCCAGCAGCTTAACTAGCGGTGGTGAGCAGTTCTTC.

This clonotype came up many times. This CDR3 reads CASSYIAGSTDTQYF. CDR3 DNA sequence: TGTGCCAGCAGCTATATAGCGGGAAGCACAGATACGCAGTATTTT. The genes are TRBV6-2 or TRBV6-3 and TRBJ2-3, with 8 bases lining up with TRBD2. The CDR3 consists of 15 residues. Germline CDR1 reads MNHEY; CDR2 reads SVGEGT. Trimming removed 6 bases from V and 0 bases from J; junction bases left unmatched: 5.

This clonotype was detected a few times. The chain combines TRBV4-1 with TRBJ1-5; D unclear. The CDR3 runs to 15 residues. Germline V gene lookup returns CDR1 MGHRA and CDR2 YSYEKL. The V end was cut by 0 bases, the J end by 9 bases, with 15 bases between. The CDR3 bases are TGCGCCAGCAGCCAAGATAACGCGGCAGGTCTGCCCCAGCATTTT. Translated, it gives CASSQDNAAGLPQHF.

This clonotype was observed once. The chain combines TRBV2 with TRBJ2-1; tentatively, D is TRBD2 (6 bases). Trimming pared 7 bases from V and 5 bases from J, leaving 21 bases between. The CDR3 runs to 16 residues. Germline V gene data show CDR1 as SNHLY and CDR2 as FYNNEI. The CDR3 coding sequence is TGTGCCAGCACCGACCAAGGGGTAGCGGACAACAATGAGCAGTTCTTC. As protein: CASTDQGVADNNEQFF.

The chain uses TRBV10-1 and TRBJ2-2; D remains ambiguous. The germline CDR1 and CDR2 sequences are WNHNN and SYGVQD (reference sequence). CDR3 length: 14 amino acids. The ends were cut back, 1 base at V and 2 bases at J, with 5 bases in the middle. The CDR3 sequence is CASSELPNTGELFF. The CDR3 region has the DNA TGCGCCAGCAGTGAGTTGCCTAACACCGGGGAGCTGTTTTTT.

This clonotype was seen a few times. The V gene is TRBV12-5, the J gene TRBJ1-5; D call uncertain. This CDR3 has 13 residues. Trimming pared 4 bases from V and 3 bases from J, leaving 7 bases between. Germline CDR1 LGHNT, CDR2 FRNRAP. CDR3 nucleotide sequence: TGTGCTAGTGGTTGGAGTAACAATCAGCCCCAGCATTTT. Translation: CASGWSNNQPQHF.

This clonotype has only a few counts. The chain combines TRBV12-3 or TRBV12-4 with TRBJ2-1; 8 bases are shared with TRBD2. Trimming at V came to 4 bases and at J to 3 bases, leaving 2 bases not matched to a gene. The CDR3 extends over 14 amino acids. DNA for the CDR3: TGTGCCAGCAGTTCGGGAGGGTACTACAATGAGCAGTTCTTC. Its translation is CASSSGGYYNEQFF.

In regard to this clonotype: This could be a read error, since a much larger clone is one nucleotide away. As the CDR3 is not closed by the conserved phenylalanine or tryptophan, this likely results from a read error. The chain is built from TRBV11-3 and TRBJ2-7; possibly TRBD2 for D (5 bases). The CDR3 length is 12 residues. V shed 5 bases and J shed 6 bases, with 11 bases lying between them. Germline V CDR1 and CDR2: SGHNT, YENEEA. The CDR3 here is CASSPSGAEQYS. CDR3 DNA: TGTGCCAGCAGCCCCAGCGGAGCCGAGCAGTACTCC.

This clonotype was detected a few times. V usage is TRBV20-1 and J usage is TRBJ2-1, with 8 bases matching TRBD2. The junction had 6 bases not matched to a gene; V was cut back by 3 bases and J by 5 bases. This CDR3 contains 14 residues. Germline values: CDR1 DFQATT, CDR2 SNEGSKA (reference sequence). CDR3: CSASLAGGNNEQFF. The DNA of the CDR3 is TGCAGTGCTAGTCTCGCGGGGGGTAACAATGAGCAGTTCTTC.

This clonotype was seen at least ten times. The chain links TRBV27 to TRBJ1-1; D gene unclear. CDR3 length: 14 amino acids. Germline loops: CDR1 MNHEY, CDR2 SMNVEV (reference sequence). Deletions cut 3 bases from V and 5 bases from J, with 13 bases between. CDR3 region: CASSFLQARTEAFF. CDR3 in DNA: TGTGCCAGCAGTTTCCTCCAGGCCCGGACTGAAGCTTTCTTT.

This clonotype was counted only a few times. The J gene is TRBJ1-6, the V gene TRBV7-9; D possibly corresponds to TRBD1 (5 bases). CDR3 length equals 14 residues. V lost 7 bases to trimming and J lost 6 bases, with 13 bases between them. The germline V gene encodes CDR1 SEHNR and CDR2 FQNEAQ (reference sequence). CDR3 nucleotides: TGTGCCAGCACCATGCCCGGGGGTAATTCACCCCTCCACTTT. Translation: CASTMPGGNSPLHF.

The chain recombines TRBV20-1 with TRBJ1-5, with no clear D. The V end lost 3 bases, the J end lost 9 bases, and 12 bases lay between the germline ends. This CDR3 comprises 12 residues. Germline CDR1 and CDR2: DFQATT and SNEGSKA (reference sequence). The CDR3 spells CSASPTLWPQHF. CDR3 in DNA: TGCAGTGCTAGTCCTACCCTTTGGCCCCAGCATTTT.

The rearrangement links TRBV19 to TRBJ1-4; TRBD1 agrees at 7 bases. Germline V gene data show CDR1 as LNHDA and CDR2 as SQIVND (reference sequence). The CDR3 sequence is 13 residues long. Losses at the gene ends were 5 bases for V and 14 bases for J; bases not matched to a gene: 11. The CDR3 DNA is TGTGCCAGTAGTGCGACAGGGTATTCATTTCTGTTTTTT. This encodes CASSATGYSFLFF.

This CDR3 reads CASSGVGTGGSRLNTEAFF. Written as DNA, the CDR3 is TGTGCCAGCAGTGGGGTGGGGACAGGGGGAAGTCGATTGAACACTGAAGCTTTCTTT. The chain combines TRBV2 with TRBJ1-1; 11 bases line up with TRBD1. V lost 4 bases to trimming and J lost 0 bases; unmatched junction nucleotides: 13. The CDR3 consists of 19 residues. Germline V gives CDR1 SNHLY, CDR2 FYNNEI.

This clonotype has more than one count but fewer than ten. This chain connects TRBV28 to TRBJ1-4; D remains ambiguous. The CDR3 length is 16 residues. CDR1 MDHEN and CDR2 SYDVKM come from the germline V gene. V lost 5 bases and J 8 bases, leaving 21 bases between the germline ends. In DNA form, the CDR3 reads TGTGCCAGCAGTCGCCTTGGACTTAACGACGGGGAAAAACTGTTTTTT. Amino acids: CASSRLGLNDGEKLFF.